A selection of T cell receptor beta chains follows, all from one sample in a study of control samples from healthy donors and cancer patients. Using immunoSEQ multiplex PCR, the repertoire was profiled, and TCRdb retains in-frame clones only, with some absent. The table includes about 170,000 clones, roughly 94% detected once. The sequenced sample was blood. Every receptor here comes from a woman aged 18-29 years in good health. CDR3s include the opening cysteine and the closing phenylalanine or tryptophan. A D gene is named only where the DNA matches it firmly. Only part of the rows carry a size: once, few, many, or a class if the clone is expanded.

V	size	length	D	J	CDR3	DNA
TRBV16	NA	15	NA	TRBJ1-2	CASSQSGEANYGYTF	TGTGCCAGCAGCCAATCAGGGGAGGCTAACTATGGCTACACCTTC
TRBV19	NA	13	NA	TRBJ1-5	CASSDLGAQPQHF	TGTGCCAGTAGTGATTTGGGGGCTCAGCCCCAGCATTTT
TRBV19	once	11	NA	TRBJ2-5	CASSEQETQYF	TGTGCCAGTAGTGAACAAGAGACCCAGTACTTC
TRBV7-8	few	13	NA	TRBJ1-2	CASSSQGTYGYTF	TGTGCCAGCAGCTCCCAGGGGACCTATGGCTACACCTTC
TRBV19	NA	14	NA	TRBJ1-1	CASSMTRPGTEAFF	TGTGCCAGTAGTATGACCCGTCCGGGCACTGAAGCTTTCTTT
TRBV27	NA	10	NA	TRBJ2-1	CARKYNEQFF	TGTGCCAGGAAGTACAATGAGCAGTTCTTC
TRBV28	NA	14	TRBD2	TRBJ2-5	CASSLAGVPETQYF	TGTGCCAGCAGTTTAGCGGGAGTGCCGGAGACCCAGTACTTC
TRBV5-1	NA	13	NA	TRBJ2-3	CASSNRGALIQYF	TGCGCCAGCAGCAACAGAGGGGCGCTTATACAGTATTTT
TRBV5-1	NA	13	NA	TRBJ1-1	CASSNTLNTEAFF	TGCGCCAGCAGTAACACCCTGAACACTGAAGCTTTCTTT
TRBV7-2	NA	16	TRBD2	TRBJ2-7	CASSLGLAGLSYEQYF	TGTGCCAGCAGCTTAGGACTAGCGGGCCTCTCCTACGAGCAGTACTTC
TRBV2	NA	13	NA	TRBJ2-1	CASRATVGNEQFF	TGTGCCAGCAGGGCCACTGTAGGTAATGAGCAGTTCTTC
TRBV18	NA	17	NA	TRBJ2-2	CASSPPVQGGFTGELFF	TGTGCCAGCTCACCACCGGTTCAGGGAGGATTCACCGGGGAGCTGTTTTTT
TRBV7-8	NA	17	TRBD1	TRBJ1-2	CASSANTGTGIYYGYTF	TGTGCCAGCAGCGCGAACACCGGGACAGGGATTTACTATGGCTACACCTTC
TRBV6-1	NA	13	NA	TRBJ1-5	CASSDVGDQPQHF	TGTGCCAGCAGTGATGTTGGGGATCAGCCCCAGCATTTT
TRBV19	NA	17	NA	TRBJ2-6	CASSLLLDSSGANVLTF	TGTGCCAGTAGCCTTCTCCTGGACAGCTCTGGGGCCAACGTCCTGACTTTC
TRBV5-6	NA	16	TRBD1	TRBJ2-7	CASSLDGQGGAYEQYF	TGTGCCAGCAGCTTGGACGGACAGGGAGGAGCCTACGAGCAGTACTTC
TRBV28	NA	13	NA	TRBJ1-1	CASRTGAYAKAFF	TGTGCCAGCAGAACCGGGGCTTACGCTAAAGCTTTCTTT
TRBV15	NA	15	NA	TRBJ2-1	CATSRVEESYNEQFF	TGTGCCACCAGCAGAGTTGAAGAATCCTACAATGAGCAGTTCTTC
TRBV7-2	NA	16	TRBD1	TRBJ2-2	CASSLRRQGAVGELFF	TGTGCCAGCAGCTTACGAAGGCAGGGGGCAGTTGGGGAGCTGTTTTTT
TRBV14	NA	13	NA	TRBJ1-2	CASSRGFGYGYTF	TGTGCCAGCAGCAGGGGGTTCGGCTATGGCTACACCTTC
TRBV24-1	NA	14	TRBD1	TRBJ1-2	CATSDPGQGTSYTF	TGTGCCACCAGTGATCCGGGACAGGGAACCTCCTACACCTTC
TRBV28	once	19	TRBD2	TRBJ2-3	CASSSPTSGRGDNTDTQYF	TGTGCCAGCAGTTCCCCGACTAGCGGGAGAGGGGACAACACAGATACGCAGTATTTT
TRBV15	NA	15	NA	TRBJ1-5	CATSTKRDSNQPQHF	TGTGCCACCAGCACAAAAAGAGACAGCAATCAGCCCCAGCATTTT
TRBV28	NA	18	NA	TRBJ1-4	CASSLGVGAVFTNEKLFF	TGTGCCAGCAGTCTTGGGGTGGGGGCTGTCTTCACTAATGAAAAACTGTTTTTT
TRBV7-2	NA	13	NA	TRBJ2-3	CASTQSVADTQYF	TGTGCCAGCACCCAAAGCGTGGCAGATACGCAGTATTTT
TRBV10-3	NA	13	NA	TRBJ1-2	CAISRDWYYGYTF	TGTGCCATCAGTCGCGACTGGTACTATGGCTACACCTTC
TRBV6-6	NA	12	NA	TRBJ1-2	CASRRQTYGYTF	TGTGCCAGCAGGCGACAGACCTATGGCTACACCTTC
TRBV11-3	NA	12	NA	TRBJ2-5	CASSFQVETQYF	TGTGCCAGCAGCTTCCAAGTAGAGACCCAGTACTTC
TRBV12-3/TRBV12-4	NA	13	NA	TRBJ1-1	CASSSPTGTEAFF	TGTGCCAGCAGTTCCCCGACAGGAACTGAAGCTTTCTTT
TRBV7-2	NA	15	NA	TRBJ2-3	CASSLRRGNTDTQYF	TGTGCCAGCAGCTTAAGGCGGGGAAACACAGATACGCAGTATTTT
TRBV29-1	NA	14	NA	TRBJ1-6	CSVSGYPYNSPLHF	TGCAGCGTTTCTGGGTACCCCTATAATTCACCCCTCCACTTT
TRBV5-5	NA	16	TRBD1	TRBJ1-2	CASSVGPGQGIYGYTF	TGTGCCAGCAGCGTAGGACCGGGACAGGGGATCTATGGCTACACCTTC
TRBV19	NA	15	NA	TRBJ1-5	CASSIGGAVSQPQHF	TGTGCCAGTAGTATTGGGGGGGCAGTCAGTCAGCCCCAGCATTTT
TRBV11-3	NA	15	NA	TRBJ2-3	CASSLGAGPTDTQYF	TGTGCCAGCAGCTTAGGCGCGGGACCCACAGATACGCAGTATTTT